The 29 T cell receptor beta chains below come from one sample, sequenced in a study of shared clonotypes between healthy human individuals. Method: immunoSEQ multiplex PCR; TCRdb's copy keeps in-frame clones and lacks some. The sample lists about 2.1 million clones; just under 95% were seen once. Naivety among CD8 cells was defined by CD45RO negativity and positive CCR7 selection, thereby excluding terminally differentiated effector memory CD45RA+ cells. The specimen sequenced was naive CD8+ T cells from PBMCs. All receptors derive from a man aged 18 to 35 in good health. Some clones in this sample may be carry-over from other donors' samples.

The V call is TRBV27, the J call TRBJ1-1; 9 nucleotides line up with TRBD1. V shed 8 bases and J 0 bases; nucleotides not matched to a gene: 1. The CDR3 totals 13 residues. Germline V gene lookup returns CDR1 MNHEY and CDR2 SMNVEV (reference sequence). In DNA, the CDR3 is TGTGCCAGCGGACAGGGGTTGAACACTGAAGCTTTCTTT. It specifies CASGQGLNTEAFF.

This sequence joins TRBV30 and TRBJ2-7; D gene ambiguous. The germline V gene encodes CDR1 GTSNPN and CDR2 SVGIG (reference sequence). V lost 8 bases and J 0 bases, leaving 11 bases between the germline ends. The length of the CDR3 is 12 residues. CDR3 loop: CAGVSYSYEQYF. The CDR3 region has the DNA TGTGCCGGGGTGAGTTACTCCTACGAGCAGTACTTC.

The chain combines TRBV4-1 with TRBJ2-2; TRBD1 agrees at 8 bases. Looked up from germline, CDR1 is MGHRA and CDR2 is YSYEKL. Unmatched junction bases numbered 7, after V lost 6 bases and J lost 4 bases. The CDR3 consists of 15 residues. CDR3 nucleotides: TGCGCCAGCAGAAAAATTCAGGGGGCCACCGGGGAGCTGTTTTTT. Translated, it gives CASRKIQGATGELFF.

Concerning this clone itself: Other DNA sequences in the sample encode the same CDR3. CDR3 sequence reads: CASSLRVSTDTQYF. CDR3 in DNA: TGTGCCAGCAGTTTACGGGTTAGCACAGATACGCAGTATTTT. The chain couples TRBV28 to TRBJ2-3; no clear D. The CDR3 has 14 amino acids. The V end lost 2 bases, the J end lost 0 bases, and 6 bases lay between the germline ends. Germline V CDR1 and CDR2: MDHEN, SYDVKM.

The V and J genes are TRBV7-6 and TRBJ2-7; weak D call: TRBD2 (6 bases). The V end was cut by 8 bases, the J end by 0 bases, with 17 bases between. Germline V lookup: CDR1 SGHVS, CDR2 FNYEAQ. The CDR3 sequence is 15 residues long. The CDR3 spells CASGTRETSSYEQYF. CDR3 sequence (DNA): TGTGCCAGCGGCACCCGGGAGACCAGCTCCTACGAGCAGTACTTC.

A word on this clone: This CDR3 is also generated by other DNA sequences in the sample. V gene TRBV11-2 combines with J gene TRBJ2-7; 8 bases agree with TRBD1. CDR1 is SGHAT and CDR2 is FQNNGV in the germline V gene. Trimming at V came to 1 base and at J to 4 bases, leaving 6 bases not matched to a gene. The CDR3 sequence is 15 residues long. CDR3 protein: CASSLGSRGPYEQYF. The CDR3 bases are TGTGCCAGCAGCTTAGGGTCCAGGGGGCCGTACGAGCAGTACTTC.

The rearrangement uses TRBV19 and TRBJ1-1; tentative D call: TRBD1 (5 bases). Germline V CDR1 and CDR2: LNHDA, SQIVND (reference sequence). The V end was cut by 3 bases, the J end by 7 bases, with 15 bases between. This CDR3 has 14 amino acids. CDR3 coding DNA: TGTGCCAGTAGTATTATGAGGGGCGGCTATGAAGCTTTCTTT. Amino acids: CASSIMRGGYEAFF. Filled out from reference TRBV19 and TRBJ1-1, the complete variable domain reads DGGITQSPKYLFRKEGQNVTLSCEQNLNHDAMYWYRQDPGQGLRLIYYSQIVNDFQKGDIAEGYSVSREKKESFPLTVTSAQKNPTAFYLCASSIMRGGYEAFFGQGTRLTVV.

V gene TRBV5-6 combines with J gene TRBJ1-1, with D hard to call. The V end was cut by 2 bases, the J end by 0 bases, with 8 bases between. CDR1 SGHDT and CDR2 YYEEEE come from the germline V gene. The CDR3 covers 14 residues. The CDR3 protein is CASSFPELNTEAFF. CDR3 sequence (DNA): TGTGCCAGCAGCTTCCCAGAGCTGAACACTGAAGCTTTCTTT.

This chain connects TRBV28 to TRBJ2-7; possibly TRBD1 for D (5 bases). The germline CDR1 and CDR2 sequences are MDHEN and SYDVKM. V was trimmed by 1 base and J by 3 bases, leaving 25 bases between them. The CDR3 extends over 19 amino acids. CDR3 loop: CASSLFILGQGQPGYEQYF. As DNA, the CDR3 is TGTGCCAGCAGTTTATTCATTTTGGGTCAGGGTCAACCGGGCTACGAGCAGTACTTC.

This clone was seen a single time. This CDR3 is CASSIVRDLSQPQHF. Written as DNA, the CDR3 is TGTGCCAGTAGTATAGTGAGGGATCTGAGCCAGCCCCAGCATTTT. This chain uses TRBV19 with TRBJ1-5, with D unresolved. V was clipped by 1 base and J by 7 bases, with 14 bases between them. The CDR3 has 15 residues. The germline V gene encodes CDR1 LNHDA and CDR2 SQIVND (reference sequence).

With regard to this clone: Other DNA sequences from this sample encode an identical CDR3 as well. This rearrangement joins TRBV29-1 to TRBJ1-2; TRBD1 matches 10 bases. Germline trimming cut 5 bases from V and 5 bases from J; bases unmatched to any gene: 5. The CDR3 contains 13 residues. Germline CDR1 SQVTM, CDR2 ANQGSEA. The CDR3 DNA follows: TGCAGCGTTTTGACAGGGGGCAATTATGGCTACACCTTC. The encoded protein is CSVLTGGNYGYTF.

The chain has TRBV5-5 and TRBJ2-7; 11 nucleotides agree with TRBD2. The germline gives CDR1 SGHKS, CDR2 YYEKEE (reference sequence). Trimming took 4 bases from V and 4 from J; bases not matched to a gene: 10. The CDR3 has 16 residues. CDR3 nucleotide sequence: TGTGCCAGCAGCGATACTCTAGCGGGAGGATTGTACGAGCAGTACTTC. This codes for CASSDTLAGGLYEQYF.

V gene TRBV19 combines with J gene TRBJ1-5; tentatively, D is TRBD1 (5 bases). This CDR3 spans 17 amino acids. Germline V gene data show CDR1 as LNHDA and CDR2 as SQIVND (reference sequence). The ends were cut back, 10 bases at V and 2 bases at J, with 24 bases in the middle. The CDR3 DNA sequence: TGTGCCACCTCAGGCGCAGGGAAAAGGATAGGCAATCAGCCCCAGCATTTT. Translation gives CATSGAGKRIGNQPQHF. The entire variable domain, with the rest obtained from reference TRBV19 and TRBJ1-5, is as follows: DGGITQSPKYLFRKEGQNVTLSCEQNLNHDAMYWYRQDPGQGLRLIYYSQIVNDFQKGDIAEGYSVSREKKESFPLTVTSAQKNPTAFYLCATSGAGKRIGNQPQHFGDGTRLSIL.

This clone was seen once. The CDR3 bases are TGTGCCAGCAGCATCCAGGGGGAGGTTGAAGCTTTCTTT. Its protein product is CASSIQGEVEAFF. J is TRBJ1-1 and V is TRBV25-1; 7 nucleotides agree with TRBD1. Trimming removed 6 bases from V and 7 bases from J; junction bases left unmatched: 8. Looked up from germline, CDR1 is MGHDK and CDR2 is SYGVNS. The CDR3 is made up of 13 amino acids.

This rearrangement joins TRBV9 to TRBJ2-1; TRBD2 matches at 9 bases. CDR1 and CDR2 (germline): SGDLS, YYNGEE. V shed 0 bases and J 3 bases; nucleotides not matched to a gene: 4. The CDR3 totals 16 residues. This chain's CDR3 is CASSVVSAGGYNEQFF. The CDR3 nucleotides are TGTGCCAGCAGCGTAGTGTCAGCGGGAGGCTACAATGAGCAGTTCTTC.

The chain combines TRBV9 with TRBJ2-7; 8 bases agree with TRBD1. The germline V gene encodes CDR1 SGDLS and CDR2 YYNGEE. The V and J ends lost 4 bases and 6 bases, in that order; junction bases with no gene match: 9. CDR3 length: 14 residues. DNA for the CDR3: TGTGCCAGCAGCCCCACCAGGGGGCGAGCCGAGCAGTACTTC. Protein sequence: CASSPTRGRAEQYF.

This chain connects TRBV7-3 to TRBJ1-1; 8 bases are shared with TRBD1. The CDR3 loop spans 16 amino acids. After removal of 5 bases from V and 5 bases from J, the junction contained 13 bases not matched to a gene. The germline V gene has CDR1 SGHTA and CDR2 FQGTGA. The CDR3 DNA reads TGTGCCAGCAGCCGAGGGACAGGACAAGAGGGAACTGAAGCTTTCTTT. It codes for CASSRGTGQEGTEAFF.

This clone has a handful of counts. This chain joins TRBV10-3 and TRBJ1-1, with TRBD1 matching over 8 bases. Looked up from germline, CDR1 is ENHRY and CDR2 is SYGVKD. V dropped 9 bases and J dropped 2; count of bases not matched to a gene: 5. The length of the CDR3 is 13 residues. The CDR3 here is CAIDRGDNTEAFF. CDR3 DNA sequence: TGTGCCATAGACAGGGGAGATAACACTGAAGCTTTCTTT.

This chain connects TRBV27 to TRBJ2-1, with TRBD2 identical over 7 bases. The CDR3 spans 15 residues. The germline CDR1 and CDR2 sequences are MNHEY and SMNVEV (reference sequence). V lost 6 bases, J lost 3 bases, and 8 bases stayed unmatched. The CDR3 is CASRDQRGYYNEQFF. DNA for the CDR3: TGTGCCAGCAGGGATCAGCGGGGATACTACAATGAGCAGTTCTTC.

This clone occurred once. The rearrangement links TRBV4-1 to TRBJ2-7; the D gene is possibly TRBD2 (5 bases). V shed 4 bases and J shed 6 bases, with 16 bases lying between them. The CDR3 has 14 amino acids. Per the germline V gene, CDR1 is MGHRA and CDR2 is YSYEKL. The CDR3 DNA sequence: TGCGCCAGCAGCCCGGCCTCACCTCGGGGCGAGCAGTACTTC. Encoded protein: CASSPASPRGEQYF.

The chain uses TRBV9 and TRBJ1-3; D is unclear. The CDR3 length is 13 residues. The V and J ends lost 4 bases and 10 bases respectively, with 15 bases between them. Per the germline V gene, CDR1 is SGDLS and CDR2 is YYNGEE. The CDR3 is CASSPGNGGTIYF. CDR3 DNA sequence: TGTGCCAGCAGCCCCGGGAACGGTGGAACCATATATTTT.

This chain connects TRBV5-6 to TRBJ1-3; D uncertain. With 3 bases removed from V and 0 bases from J, the gap between germline ends came to 7 bases. The CDR3 is 14 amino acids. Germline V gene sequence: CDR1 SGHDT, CDR2 YYEEEE. This chain's CDR3 is CASSWSRSGNTIYF. The CDR3 nucleotides read TGTGCCAGCAGCTGGAGTCGCTCTGGAAACACCATATATTTT.

The V call is TRBV27, the J call TRBJ2-3; 12 nucleotides agree with TRBD2. CDR1 and CDR2 from the germline V gene are MNHEY and SMNVEV (reference sequence). J lost 8 bases, V lost 5 bases, and 11 bases had no gene match. The CDR3 length is 16 residues. The CDR3 spells CASSLRTSGMSATQYF. The CDR3 DNA reads TGTGCCAGCAGTCTACGGACTAGCGGGATGTCGGCTACGCAGTATTTT.

The chain has TRBV7-9 and TRBJ2-7; possibly TRBD1 for D (6 bases). Germline lookup yields CDR1 SEHNR and CDR2 FQNEAQ (reference sequence). The V end lost 5 bases, the J end lost 1 base, and 9 bases lay between the germline ends. The CDR3 length is 13 residues. CDR3 DNA sequence: TGTGCCAGCAGCGCCGACAGGTCCTACGAGCAGTACTTC. This translates into CASSADRSYEQYF.

On this clone: At one of its ends the junction is not consistent with the germline gene, which may arise from a read error. This chain links TRBV15 with TRBJ2-1, with D hard to call. The CDR3 loop spans 16 amino acids. Looked up from germline, CDR1 is LNHNV and CDR2 is YYDKDF (reference sequence). The CDR3 sequence is CATSRDPRPNYNEQFF. The CDR3 bases are TGTGCCACCAGCCGAGACCCTCGGCCTAACTACAATGAGCAGTTCTTC.

The chain uses TRBV27 and TRBJ1-4, with 9 bases that match TRBD1. The germline gives CDR1 MNHEY, CDR2 SMNVEV (reference sequence). J lost 3 bases, V lost 3 bases, and 11 bases had no gene match. CDR3 length: 18 residues. This CDR3 is CASSLRQGEFRANEKLFF. In DNA, the CDR3 is TGTGCCAGCAGTTTGAGACAGGGGGAATTTCGAGCTAATGAAAAACTGTTTTTT.

The chain couples TRBV7-9 to TRBJ2-3; no definite D call. V was clipped by 6 bases and J by 4 bases, with 11 bases between them. CDR1 and CDR2 from the germline V gene are SEHNR and FQNEAQ (reference sequence). This CDR3 comprises 13 residues. The CDR3 sequence is CASRPPLADTQYF. In DNA, the CDR3 is TGTGCCAGCAGGCCCCCCCTGGCAGATACGCAGTATTTT.

This sequence joins TRBV29-1 and TRBJ2-1, with 7 bases identical to TRBD1. CDR3 length: 12 amino acids. The germline gives CDR1 SQVTM, CDR2 ANQGSEA. Trimming cost V 3 bases and J 7 bases; bases outside gene matches: 3. In nucleotides, the CDR3 is TGCAGCGTTGAGGCACAGGGGAATGAGCAGTTCTTC. Residues: CSVEAQGNEQFF.

This clone was seen just once. The CDR3 loop reads CASSQDPGIGYEQYF. CDR3 in DNA: TGCGCCAGCAGCCAAGATCCCGGGATCGGTTACGAGCAGTACTTC. The rearrangement joins TRBV4-1 to TRBJ2-7; TRBD2 might be the D (5 bases). CDR3 length: 15 residues. Deletions cut 0 bases from V and 4 bases from J, with 13 bases between. Germline V gene data show CDR1 as MGHRA and CDR2 as YSYEKL.